The 7 T cell receptor beta chains given below trace back to one sample, sequenced in a study of blood T cell repertoires in COVID-19. Assay: immunoSEQ multiplex PCR; the TCRdb copy retains only in-frame clones and omits some. The sample has about 120,000 clones, 86% seen once. Sequencing was performed on peripheral blood. These receptors were taken from a man between 65 and 79 years old who had recovered from COVID-19.

The chain employs TRBV12-5 and TRBJ2-2, with D unresolved. V was pared by 5 bases and J by 0 bases, with 19 bases between. Germline V gene sequence: CDR1 LGHNT, CDR2 FRNRAP. The CDR3 contains 18 residues. CDR3 in amino acids: CASGLTADGTANTGELFF. CDR3 DNA sequence: TGTGCTAGTGGTCTCACCGCGGATGGCACCGCGAACACCGGGGAGCTGTTTTTT.

Here the CDR3 DNA reads TGTGCCAGCAGCGGTGGCCCCTCGGGGGGGCCTTACACCGGGGAGCTGTTTTTT. Translated: CASSGGPSGGPYTGELFF. V and J are TRBV9 and TRBJ2-2; 8 bases line up with TRBD2. V dropped 3 bases and J dropped 3; count of bases not matched to a gene: 13. This CDR3 spans 18 amino acids. The germline gives CDR1 SGDLS, CDR2 YYNGEE.

On this clone itself: A read error may be the cause here, since a much bigger clone is one base away. This chain connects TRBV7-9 to TRBJ2-1; D remains ambiguous. The CDR3 extends over 14 amino acids. Germline CDR1 SEHNR, CDR2 FQNEAQ (reference sequence). The CDR3 reads CASSLVGSVNKQFF. In DNA form, the CDR3 reads TGTGCCAGCAGCTTGGTCGGTTCGGTCAATAAGCAGTTCTTC.

CDR3 DNA sequence: TGTGCCAGCAGTTTAAGAAGAGGTGGAGAAAAACTGTTTTTT. Protein product: CASSLRRGGEKLFF. The rearrangement links TRBV28 to TRBJ1-4; D is undetermined. Germline-derived CDR1 and CDR2 are MDHEN and SYDVKM. The CDR3 covers 14 residues. V lost 2 bases, J lost 8 bases, and 12 bases lay in between.

The V gene is TRBV7-9, the J gene TRBJ2-2; possible D gene TRBD2, 5 bases. The germline V and J ends were trimmed by 11 bases and 5 bases, with 15 bases remaining between them. Germline CDR1 reads SEHNR; CDR2 reads FQNEAQ (reference sequence). The CDR3 extends over 13 amino acids. The CDR3 DNA reads as TGTGCCTCACAAAGAGGGTTAACCGGGGAGCTGTTTTTT. This gives the protein CASQRGLTGELFF. The whole variable domain, filled in from reference TRBV7-9 and TRBJ2-2, reads DTGVSQNPRHKITKRGQNVTFRCDPISEHNRLYWYRQTLGQGPEFLTYFQNEAQLEKSRLLSDRFSAERPKGSFSTLEIQRTEQGDSAMYLCASQRGLTGELFFGEGSRLTVL.

This clone was seen just once. The chain uses TRBV6-2 or TRBV6-3 and TRBJ2-7; 8 nucleotides agree with TRBD2. With 0 bases clipped from V and 4 bases from J, the junction kept 8 bases outside the gene matches. There are 16 residues in the CDR3. CDR1 MNHEY and CDR2 SVGEGT come from the germline V gene. Here the CDR3 DNA reads TGTGCCAGCAGTTACTCCGTCGGGGGGGGCGAATACGAGCAGTACTTC. Residues: CASSYSVGGGEYEQYF.

V and J are TRBV5-1 and TRBJ1-1; D ambiguous. Germline V lookup: CDR1 SGHRS, CDR2 YFSETQ. The CDR3 length is 13 residues. V shed 0 bases and J shed 1 base, with 4 bases lying between them. The CDR3, as DNA: TGCGCCAGCAGCTTGGCGTGGAACACTGAAGCTTTCTTT. This gives the protein CASSLAWNTEAFF.